Following are 21 T cell receptor beta chains from one sample sequenced in a study of cytomegalovirus exposure and HLA in healthy donors. PCR used 60 Vbeta primers and 13 Jbeta primers. Measured with immunoSEQ multiplex PCR; TCRdb has only the in-frame clones, and not every one. The sample lists a few hundred thousand clones, 85% to 90% occurring once. The sequencing sample was made of PBMCs. Receptors originate from a woman aged 18-29 years in good health and CMV-seronegative.

This sequence joins TRBV9 and TRBJ1-2, with TRBD1 matching 10 bases. Looked up from germline, CDR1 is SGDLS and CDR2 is YYNGEE. This CDR3 has 16 residues. Trimming cost V 3 bases and J 2 bases; bases outside gene matches: 7. In DNA form, the CDR3 reads TGTGCCAGCAGCGATACGGCGACAGGGGGCAACTATGGCTACACCTTC. Its protein is CASSDTATGGNYGYTF.

V usage is TRBV2 and J usage is TRBJ2-5; D is uncertain. Trimming removed 6 bases from V and 4 bases from J, with 18 bases in between. Per germline, CDR1 SNHLY and CDR2 FYNNEI. This CDR3 has 15 residues. CDR3 in amino acids: CASRKQKLAAETQYF. In nucleotides, the CDR3 is TGTGCCAGCAGAAAACAAAAGCTCGCGGCAGAGACCCAGTACTTC.

The chain recombines TRBV4-3 with TRBJ1-6; tentatively, D is TRBD1 (6 bases). Germline CDR1 LGHNA, CDR2 YSLEER. The CDR3 has 12 residues. V was clipped by 6 bases and J by 13 bases, with 13 bases between them. The chain's CDR3 is CASSLQGRPLHF. DNA for the CDR3: TGCGCCAGCAGTTTACAGGGAAGGCCCCTCCACTTT.

The V gene is TRBV19, the J gene TRBJ1-4; D unclear. Germline values: CDR1 LNHDA, CDR2 SQIVND (reference sequence). This CDR3 is 11 amino acids long. Trimming removed 4 bases from V and 10 bases from J, with 7 bases in between. For the CDR3, the DNA is TGTGCCAGTAGTACGTACGGAAAACTGTTTTTT. Translating gives CASSTYGKLFF.

There are a few counts of this clone. Other DNA sequences within the sample encode an identical CDR3. The chain uses TRBV5-1 and TRBJ1-4, with unresolved D. The CDR3 runs to 14 residues. Germline V lookup: CDR1 SGHRS, CDR2 YFSETQ. V gave up 1 base and J gave up 2 bases, with 6 bases separating them. The DNA of the CDR3 is TGCGCCAGCAGCTTGACAGCTACTAATGAAAAACTGTTTTTT. It yields the protein CASSLTATNEKLFF.

This clone has a single count. The CDR3, as DNA: TGTGCCAGCAGTTACGGAGGGGTGGGAGAGACCCAGTACTTC. This codes for CASSYGGVGETQYF. This chain uses TRBV6-5 with TRBJ2-5, with D possibly TRBD2 on 6 matching bases. The CDR3 is 14 amino acids. V was cut by 2 bases and J by 4 bases, with 11 bases left in between. The germline V gene has CDR1 MNHEY and CDR2 SVGAGI.

The CDR3 DNA is TGTGCCAGCAGCAAAAGTGGTCGGTTTTGCTACACCTTC. Amino acid sequence: CASSKSGRFCYTF. The rearrangement links TRBV21-1 to TRBJ1-2. TRBV21-1 is a documented pseudogene. This CDR3 is built from 13 residues.

The chain couples TRBV6-6 to TRBJ2-7; D is uncertain. V dropped 0 bases and J dropped 2 bases, with 5 bases sitting between them. Germline CDR1 reads MNHNY; CDR2 reads SVGAGI (reference sequence). CDR3 size: 13 residues. In nucleotides, the CDR3 is TGTGCCAGCAGTTACTCCGTAACCTACGAGCAGTACTTC. Translated: CASSYSVTYEQYF.

This clone showed up just a few times. This rearrangement joins TRBV7-3 to TRBJ2-1; TRBD2 matches at 12 bases. Germline V lookup: CDR1 SGHTA, CDR2 FQGTGA. CDR3 length: 15 residues. J lost 6 bases, V lost 2 bases, and 2 bases had no gene match. The CDR3 sequence: CASSLASGRVNEQFF. The CDR3 DNA follows: TGTGCCAGCAGCTTAGCTAGCGGGAGGGTCAATGAGCAGTTCTTC. The complete variable domain, with remaining parts taken from reference TRBV7-3 and TRBJ2-1, reads GAGVSQTPSNKVTEKGKYVELRCDPISGHTALYWYRQSLGQGPEFLIYFQGTGAADDSGLPNDRFFAVRPEGSVSTLKIQRTERGDSAVYLCASSLASGRVNEQFFGPGTRLTVL.

The chain recombines TRBV4-1 with TRBJ2-7; D gene ambiguous. The CDR3 contains 13 residues. CDR1 MGHRA and CDR2 YSYEKL come from the germline V gene. V lost 4 bases, J lost 4 bases, and 11 bases lay in between. This CDR3 is CASSPGVSYEQYF. CDR3 sequence (DNA): TGCGCCAGCAGCCCCGGAGTGAGTTACGAGCAGTACTTC.

The gene calls are TRBV7-2 and TRBJ2-4; maybe TRBD1 (6 bases). This CDR3 is built from 16 residues. Trimming stripped 0 bases from V and 8 bases from J, with 17 bases between. Germline lookup yields CDR1 SGHTA and CDR2 FQGNSA. CDR3 sequence reads: CASSLAGGRGQDIQYF. The CDR3 DNA is TGTGCCAGCAGCTTAGCAGGCGGCAGGGGTCAAGACATTCAGTACTTC.

This clone was counted a single time. The chain links TRBV18 to TRBJ1-2; 9 bases fit TRBD1. CDR1 and CDR2 from the germline V gene are KGHSH and LQKENI. V shed 4 bases and J 0 bases; nucleotides not matched to a gene: 3. The CDR3 is 15 amino acids. CDR3 protein: CASSLNRGPNYGYTF. For the CDR3, the DNA is TGTGCCAGCTCACTCAACAGGGGGCCTAACTATGGCTACACCTTC. Filled out from reference TRBV18 and TRBJ1-2, the complete variable domain reads NAGVMQNPRHLVRRRGQEARLRCSPMKGHSHVYWYRQLPEEGLKFMVYLQKENIIDESGMPKERFSAEFPKEGPSILRIQQVVRGDSAAYFCASSLNRGPNYGYTFGSGTRLTVV.

V gene TRBV5-1 combines with J gene TRBJ2-3; D is perhaps TRBD1 (6 bases). The CDR3 covers 15 residues. The V gene lost 4 bases and the J gene lost 0 bases, with 12 bases spanning the gap. Germline V gene data show CDR1 as SGHRS and CDR2 as YFSETQ. The CDR3 DNA follows: TGCGCCAGCAGCCCGGACAGCGTAAGCACAGATACGCAGTATTTT. Translated: CASSPDSVSTDTQYF.

In regard to this clone: The junction departs from germline at one end; a sequencing error may be responsible. The chain links TRBV7-9 to TRBJ2-7; TRBD2 is a possible D gene (5 bases). Germline V gives CDR1 SEHNR, CDR2 FQNEAQ (reference sequence). The CDR3 is 14 amino acids. The CDR3: CASSSPGESYGQYF. DNA for the CDR3: TGTGCCAGCAGCTCACCCGGGGAATCCTACGGGCAGTACTTC.

The CDR3 sequence is CASSWTQIEAFF. The CDR3, as DNA: TGTGCCAGCAGCTGGACACAGATCGAAGCTTTCTTT. This chain uses TRBV7-9 with TRBJ1-1, with a tentative D call TRBD1 (5 bases). The germline CDR1 and CDR2 sequences are SEHNR and FQNEAQ (reference sequence). V was trimmed by 4 bases and J by 8 bases, leaving 11 bases between them. CDR3 length: 12 residues. Looking up the rest from reference TRBV7-9 and TRBJ1-1 gives the full variable domain: DTGVSQNPRHKITKRGQNVTFRCDPISEHNRLYWYRQTLGQGPEFLTYFQNEAQLEKSRLLSDRFSAERPKGSFSTLEIQRTEQGDSAMYLCASSWTQIEAFFGQGTRLTVV.

This clone was detected only a few times. The chain carries TRBV4-3 and TRBJ1-1; 7 nucleotides agree with TRBD1. CDR3 size: 14 residues. Trimming removed 0 bases from V and 7 bases from J; junction bases left unmatched: 5. The germline CDR1 and CDR2 sequences are LGHNA and YSLEER. The CDR3 DNA is TGCGCCAGCAGCCAAGATCCCGGGGACAGTGAAGCTTTCTTT. Translation gives CASSQDPGDSEAFF.

This chain uses TRBV15 with TRBJ1-2, with D hard to call. CDR3 length: 16 residues. The ends were cut back, 0 bases at V and 6 bases at J, with 17 bases in the middle. Germline CDR1 reads LNHNV; CDR2 reads YYDKDF (reference sequence). CDR3 in DNA: TGTGCCACCAGCAGAGAGGCGAGCGTGGGAGGAGATGGCTACACCTTC. It encodes CATSREASVGGDGYTF.

The V call is TRBV27, the J call TRBJ1-1; D uncertain. From germline, CDR1 is MNHEY and CDR2 SMNVEV (reference sequence). Trimming pared 3 bases from V and 1 base from J, leaving 6 bases between. The CDR3 contains 13 residues. The CDR3 is CASSFKSNTEAFF. CDR3 sequence (DNA): TGTGCCAGCAGTTTTAAATCGAACACTGAAGCTTTCTTT.

The J gene is TRBJ2-5, the V gene TRBV15; 9 nucleotides align to TRBD1. The germline CDR1 and CDR2 sequences are LNHNV and YYDKDF (reference sequence). Germline trimming cut 5 bases from V and 2 bases from J; bases unmatched to any gene: 6. The CDR3 runs to 15 residues. DNA of the CDR3: TGTGCCACCAGCTTCAGGACAGGGGTTCAAGAGACCCAGTACTTC. Residues: CATSFRTGVQETQYF.

The chain recombines TRBV6-6 with TRBJ1-4; D uncertain. This CDR3 has 16 amino acids. V lost 1 base and J 3 bases, leaving 12 bases between the germline ends. In germline, CDR1 is MNHNY, CDR2 SVGAGI (reference sequence). CDR3: CASSYWRNTANEKLFF. CDR3 DNA: TGTGCCAGCAGTTACTGGAGGAACACAGCTAATGAAAAACTGTTTTTT.

This clone has only a few counts. The genes are TRBV15 and TRBJ1-3; D uncertain. V was cut by 5 bases and J by 2 bases, with 13 bases left in between. Germline V gene lookup returns CDR1 LNHNV and CDR2 YYDKDF (reference sequence). CDR3 size: 15 residues. In nucleotides, the CDR3 is TGTGCCACCAGCGTTATCGATGGGCCTGGAAACACCATATATTTT. Translation: CATSVIDGPGNTIYF.